One and the same sample provided the 18 T cell receptor beta chains below, sequenced in a study of blood T cell repertoires in COVID-19. Data came from immunoSEQ multiplex PCR; TCRdb stores just in-frame clones and leaves some out. The sample carries about 190,000 clones, 88% recorded once. The specimen sequenced was peripheral blood. Receptors originate from a woman in her 30s with acute or convalescent COVID-19.

This sequence joins TRBV28 and TRBJ2-1; no reliable D call. The CDR3 covers 10 residues. The V gene's germline CDR1 is MDHEN and CDR2 SYDVKM. V lost 6 bases to trimming and J lost 5 bases, with 2 bases between them. The CDR3 nucleotides read TGTGCCAGCAGCGACAATGAGCAGTTCTTC. The encoded protein is CASSDNEQFF.

The rearrangement joins TRBV4-1 to TRBJ1-3; D is unresolved. V was pared by 4 bases and J by 0 bases, with 7 bases between. CDR1 is MGHRA, CDR2 YSYEKL, per germline. The CDR3 totals 14 residues. This CDR3 reads CASSPRSSGNTIYF. DNA for the CDR3: TGCGCCAGCAGCCCGCGTAGCTCTGGAAACACCATATATTTT.

The J gene is TRBJ2-3, the V gene TRBV9; weak D call: TRBD2 (5 bases). Trimming cost V 0 bases and J 2 bases, with 7 bases left between them. Looked up from germline, CDR1 is SGDLS and CDR2 is YYNGEE. CDR3 length: 14 residues. CDR3 coding DNA: TGTGCCAGCAGCGTAGATCTAGCCACAGATACGCAGTATTTT. It yields the protein CASSVDLATDTQYF.

This clone appeared once. CDR3: CASSSPGGANNEQFF. CDR3 coding DNA: TGTGCCAGCAGTTCCCCCGGGGGAGCAAACAATGAGCAGTTCTTC. The chain carries TRBV28 and TRBJ2-1; possibly TRBD2 for D (6 bases). From germline, CDR1 is MDHEN and CDR2 SYDVKM. The CDR3 extends over 15 amino acids. V lost 4 bases and J lost 5, with 15 bases in between.

The chain carries TRBV13 and TRBJ2-7; the D gene is possibly TRBD1 (6 bases). Germline V gene sequence: CDR1 PRHDT, CDR2 FYEKMQ (reference sequence). Trimming cost V 4 bases and J 6 bases, with 19 bases left between them. The CDR3 runs 15 residues. The CDR3: CASSSTTGQPGEQYF. The CDR3 DNA sequence: TGTGCCAGCAGCTCTACGACCGGACAGCCGGGCGAGCAGTACTTC. The full variable domain, completed using reference TRBV13 and TRBJ2-7, is AAGVIQSPRHLIKEKRETATLKCYPIPRHDTVYWYQQGPGQDPQFLISFYEKMQSDKGSIPDRFSAQQFSDYHSELNMSSLELGDSALYFCASSSTTGQPGEQYFGPGTRLTVT.

This rearrangement joins TRBV4-2 to TRBJ2-7; D may be TRBD2 (5 bases). Germline CDR1 and CDR2: LGHNA and YNFKEQ. Deletions cut 4 bases from V and 3 bases from J, with 16 bases between. CDR3 length: 15 residues. CDR3 residues: CASSPNAGRIYEQYF. CDR3 nucleotides: TGTGCCAGCAGCCCAAATGCGGGCCGAATCTACGAGCAGTACTTC.

The rearrangement joins TRBV12-3 or TRBV12-4 to TRBJ1-6; maybe TRBD1 (5 bases). The CDR3 is 12 residues long. V dropped 5 bases and J dropped 8 bases, with 7 bases sitting between them. The CDR3 DNA sequence: TGTGCCAGCAGTCTCAGGGATTCACCCCTCCACTTT. This translates into CASSLRDSPLHF.

V usage is TRBV15 and J usage is TRBJ2-7; 8 bases fit TRBD2. Germline V lookup: CDR1 LNHNV, CDR2 YYDKDF (reference sequence). J gave up 0 bases and V 5 bases, and 3 bases lay outside the gene matches. The CDR3 sequence is 14 residues long. The DNA of the CDR3 is TGTGCCACCAGCGGCGGGAGGACCTCCTACGAGCAGTACTTC. This gives the protein CATSGGRTSYEQYF. The full variable domain, rest sourced from reference TRBV15 and TRBJ2-7, is DAMVIQNPRYQVTQFGKPVTLSCSQTLNHNVMYWYQQKSSQAPKLLFHYYDKDFNNEADTPDNFQSRRPNTSFCFLDIRSPGLGDTAMYLCATSGGRTSYEQYFGPGTRLTVT.

The chain couples TRBV5-1 to TRBJ1-4, with D possibly TRBD1 on 6 matching bases. CDR1 SGHRS and CDR2 YFSETQ come from the germline V gene. V lost 4 bases to trimming and J lost 6 bases, with 10 bases between them. This CDR3 comprises 13 residues. CDR3 DNA sequence: TGCGCCAGCAGCCCCGGGGGGCATGAAAAACTGTTTTTT. Translation: CASSPGGHEKLFF.

The V gene is TRBV6-1, the J gene TRBJ1-2, with 7 positions matching TRBD1. The V and J ends lost 6 bases and 4 bases, in that order; junction bases with no gene match: 5. This CDR3 has 13 residues. Germline V gene sequence: CDR1 MNHNS, CDR2 SASEGT. CDR3 in DNA: TGTGCCAGCAGACTTCCAGGGGGCTATGGCTACACCTTC. Translating gives CASRLPGGYGYTF.

The chain uses TRBV5-1 and TRBJ1-2, with 8 positions matching TRBD1. The germline gives CDR1 SGHRS, CDR2 YFSETQ. The CDR3 consists of 14 residues. The J segment lost 4 bases and the V segment lost 4 bases, leaving 6 bases of the junction unmatched. The CDR3 coding sequence is TGCGCCAGCAGCGACGGACAGGGTGCCTATGGCTACACCTTC. This codes for CASSDGQGAYGYTF.

The rearrangement links TRBV6-2 or TRBV6-3 to TRBJ2-1; 15 bases agree with TRBD2. The CDR3 runs 14 residues. V lost 5 bases to trimming and J lost 7 bases; unmatched junction nucleotides: 0. Per germline, CDR1 MNHEY and CDR2 SVGEGT. The CDR3 spells CASSGTSGRNEQFF. In DNA, the CDR3 is TGTGCCAGCAGTGGGACTAGCGGGAGGAATGAGCAGTTCTTC.

This clone was detected only once. CDR3 in DNA: TGTGCCAGCAGTGACAGTTCCTATGGCTACACCTTC. Translation: CASSDSSYGYTF. The rearrangement uses TRBV2 and TRBJ1-2; D ambiguous. This CDR3 is built from 12 residues. V was shortened by 3 bases and J by 4 bases, with 6 bases between the two germline ends. The germline CDR1 and CDR2 sequences are SNHLY and FYNNEI.

The genes are TRBV5-1 and TRBJ1-1; the D gene is possibly TRBD1 (6 bases). The length of the CDR3 is 14 residues. The germline V gene has CDR1 SGHRS and CDR2 YFSETQ. V lost 1 base and J 6 bases, leaving 13 bases between the germline ends. CDR3: CASSLRGGASEAFF. DNA of the CDR3: TGCGCCAGCAGCTTGCGCGGGGGCGCGTCTGAAGCTTTCTTT.

This chain connects TRBV5-8 to TRBJ2-5; D may be TRBD2 (6 bases). Germline V CDR1 and CDR2: SGHTS, YDEGEE. The CDR3 sequence is 15 residues long. The ends were cut back, 7 bases at V and 4 bases at J, with 20 bases in the middle. The CDR3 nucleotides are TGTGCCAGCGGGCCACTAGCTAAGGTGTCAGAGACCCAGTACTTC. Its translation: CASGPLAKVSETQYF.

The J gene is TRBJ2-7, the V gene TRBV10-2; 8 bases match TRBD1. Trimming cost V 6 bases and J 6 bases; bases outside gene matches: 7. Germline CDR1 reads WSHSY; CDR2 reads SAAADI. The CDR3 runs to 13 residues. In DNA form, the CDR3 reads TGCGCCAGCAGACCCGGGACAGGTGGCGAGCAGTACTTC. Its protein product is CASRPGTGGEQYF.

The rearrangement joins TRBV2 to TRBJ2-7; unclear D gene. From germline, CDR1 is SNHLY and CDR2 FYNNEI. The V gene lost 4 bases and the J gene lost 0 bases, with 7 bases spanning the gap. The CDR3 runs to 13 residues. The CDR3 loop reads CASSGTASYEQYF. The CDR3 region has the DNA TGTGCCAGCAGTGGAACAGCCTCCTACGAGCAGTACTTC. The complete variable domain, with remaining parts taken from reference TRBV2 and TRBJ2-7, reads EPEVTQTPSHQVTQMGQEVILRCVPISNHLYFYWYRQILGQKVEFLVSFYNNEISEKSEIFDDQFSVERPDGSNFTLKIRSTKLEDSAMYFCASSGTASYEQYFGPGTRLTVT.

This chain joins TRBV6-5 and TRBJ1-2; 8 bases match TRBD1. Germline V gives CDR1 MNHEY, CDR2 SVGAGI. CDR3 size: 15 residues. The ends lost 7 bases at V and 2 bases at J; junction bases unmatched: 9. As DNA, the CDR3 is TGTGCCAGCACCCACAGGACAGGGATAAACTATGGCTACACCTTC. Translation: CASTHRTGINYGYTF.